The rows below give T cell receptor beta chains drawn from one sample of a study of CD8+CD57+ T cells in acquired aplastic anemia. Each CDR3 protein gets one entry after TCRdb re-called the reads with MiXCR. Of around 180,000 distinct CDR3 sequences listed, around 48% are singletons. The sequenced material came from sorted CD4+, CD8+, or CD8+CD57+ T cells (not recorded which) from PBMCs. Receptors originate from a human donor with aplastic anemia. Both conserved end residues are part of each CDR3. The D gene is left open where the match is weak. Size is stated for part of the rows, as once, few or many counts, or as a class when the clone is expanded.

D gene | J gene | clone size | V gene | CDR3 DNA | CDR3 protein
TRBD2 | TRBJ2-7 | NA | TRBV20-1 | TGCAGTGCTTTCCTAGCGGGGGAGGAGACCCGGTGCTTC | CSAFLAGEETRCF
NA | TRBJ2-5 | NA | TRBV19 | TGTGCCAGTAGTCTGCAAAGCAATCAGCCCCAGTACTTC | CASSLQSNQPQYF
TRBD1 | TRBJ2-2 | NA | TRBV15 | TGTGCCACCAGCAGGGGGACAGGGAGGAACACCGGGGAGCTGTTTTTT | CATSRGTGRNTGELFF
TRBD2 | TRBJ2-1 | NA | TRBV9 | TGTGCCAGCAGCGCTCTAGCGGGTATTTACAATGAGCAGTTCTTC | CASSALAGIYNEQFF
TRBD1 | TRBJ2-1 | NA | TRBV29-1 | TGCAGCGTCCTGGACAGGGTGAATGAGCAGTTCTTC | CSVLDRVNEQFF
NA | TRBJ2-7 | many | TRBV7-9 | TGTGCCAGCAGCTTGGTGGGCGCCGCCTACGAGCAGTACTTC | CASSLVGAAYEQYF
NA | TRBJ2-5 | NA | TRBV20-1 | TGCAGTGCTAGAGGACAGACCTACCAAGAGACCCAGTACTTC | CSARGQTYQETQYF
NA | TRBJ1-1 | NA | TRBV2 | TGTGCCAGCGGACCCATGAACACTGAAGCTTTCTTT | CASGPMNTEAFF
NA | TRBJ2-3 | NA | TRBV10-3 | TGTGCCATCAGTGAAAGGACAGATACGCAGTATTTT | CAISERTDTQYF
NA | TRBJ2-5 | few | TRBV7-9 | TGTGCCAGCAGCTCCAGCGGAGAGACCCAGTACTTC | CASSSSGETQYF
NA | TRBJ2-2 | many | TRBV7-9 | TGTGCCAGCAGCTTCTCAGGGGCTAAGCTGTTTTTT | CASSFSGAKLFF
NA | TRBJ2-7 | many | TRBV6-1 | TGTGCCAGCAGACCCGGCCACTCGCGGGCCGGGCAGTACTTC | CASRPGHSRAGQYF
NA | TRBJ2-1 | many | TRBV19 | TGTGCCACATCCATAGGGGTTCGAAATAATGAGCAGTTCTTC | CATSIGVRNNEQFF
TRBD1 | TRBJ2-2 | many | TRBV10-1 | TGCGCCAGCAGTGAAGGGGCCTCGGTGGGACAGGGTTCATCCGGGGAGCTGTTTTTT | CASSEGASVGQGSSGELFF
TRBD2 | TRBJ2-5 | NA | TRBV7-2 | TGTGCCAGCAGCCAGACTAGCTTGGAGACCCAGTACTTC | CASSQTSLETQYF
NA | TRBJ2-5 | NA | TRBV10-3 | TGTGCCATCAGTGAGTCGACTAGGCTAACGGAGACCCAGTACTTC | CAISESTRLTETQYF
TRBD2 | TRBJ2-1 | NA | TRBV9 | TGTGCCAGCAGCGAAACTAGCGGGAGAAACTACAATGAGCAGTTCTTC | CASSETSGRNYNEQFF
NA | TRBJ2-3 | few | TRBV7-6 | TGTGCCAGCAGCTTACTAAGCACAGATACGCAGTATTTT | CASSLLSTDTQYF
NA | TRBJ2-2 | many | TRBV3-1 | TGTGCCAGCAGCCCCGGGGCAGCGAACACCGGGGAGCTGTTTTTT | CASSPGAANTGELFF
NA | TRBJ1-1 | NA | TRBV2 | TGTGCCAGCAGTGAAGGGAGATCTGAAGCTTTCTTT | CASSEGRSEAFF
TRBD1 | TRBJ1-3 | once | TRBV25-1 | TGTGCCAGCAGTGGGGACAGGGTCTCTGGATACACCATATATTTT | CASSGDRVSGYTIYF
NA | TRBJ2-7 | NA | TRBV7-9 | TGTGCCAGCAGCTCCCGGGTGCGGGTGGCCTACGAGCAGTACTTC | CASSSRVRVAYEQYF
TRBD2 | TRBJ2-2 | many | TRBV11-3 | TGTGCCAGCAGCAGGGGACTAGCGGTAACCGGGGAGCTGTTTTTT | CASSRGLAVTGELFF
NA | TRBJ1-5 | many | TRBV5-8 | TGTGCCAGCAGCTTGGGGGCGGATCAGCCCCAGCATTTT | CASSLGADQPQHF
NA | TRBJ1-2 | many | TRBV9 | TGTGCCAGCAGCGTCATAAGGGGTGGCTACACCTTC | CASSVIRGGYTF
TRBD2 | TRBJ2-3 | NA | TRBV6-1 | TGTGCTAGAGATCGGCGACTAGCGGGAGCCGATACGCAGTATTTT | CARDRRLAGADTQYF
NA | TRBJ1-6 | many | TRBV5-6 | TGTGCCAGCAGCTCGAGGACAGAGGCTTCACCCCTCCACTTT | CASSSRTEASPLHF
NA | TRBJ2-7 | few | TRBV7-2 | TGTGCCAGCAGCCCCTGGGACGGAGAGCAGTACTTC | CASSPWDGEQYF
NA | TRBJ2-1 | many | TRBV11-3 | TGTGCCAGCAGCTCGAGTGGCACCGTCAATGAGCAGTTCTTC | CASSSSGTVNEQFF
NA | TRBJ2-7 | NA | TRBV20-1 | TGCAGTGCTAGAGATCTTGGGGGGAACGAGCAGTACTTC | CSARDLGGNEQYF
TRBD1 | TRBJ2-1 | NA | TRBV24-1 | TGTGCCACCAGTGAGTACAGGGGGCATGAGCAGTTCTTC | CATSEYRGHEQFF
TRBD2 | TRBJ2-2 | NA | TRBV19 | TGTGCCAGTAACGTCGGGGGGGCCAGGTCCGGGGAGCTGTTTTTT | CASNVGGARSGELFF
TRBD1 | TRBJ1-4 | NA | TRBV25-1 | TGTGCCAGCAGTGAAACCAGGGGGCCCAGTGAAAAACTGTTTTTT | CASSETRGPSEKLFF
NA | TRBJ1-2 | NA | TRBV7-2 | TGTGCCAGCAGCTACTCGCAGGGGTCGGATGGCTACACCTTC | CASSYSQGSDGYTF
NA | TRBJ2-7 | NA | TRBV29-1 | TGCAGCGTTGAAGGGGACGGTTCCTACGAGCAGTACTTC | CSVEGDGSYEQYF
NA | TRBJ1-1 | many | TRBV4-1 | TGCGCCAGCAGAAAGTACTTCCAGGGGAAAAATGAAGCTTTCTTT | CASRKYFQGKNEAFF
NA | TRBJ2-3 | many | TRBV6-5 | TGTGCCAGCAGTTACTCGAACGGGGACGCCGCCGATACGCAGTATTTT | CASSYSNGDAADTQYF
NA | TRBJ1-1 | many | TRBV20-1 | TGCAGTGCTGGGGGCCGGAACACTGAAGCTTTCTTT | CSAGGRNTEAFF
TRBD1 | TRBJ2-7 | NA | TRBV5-6 | TGTGCCAGCAGCTGGGGACAGGGGATCTACGAGCAGTACTTC | CASSWGQGIYEQYF
NA | TRBJ2-7 | NA | TRBV4-1 | TGCGCCAGCAGCCAAGTTGGTCCCACCTACGAGCAGTACTTC | CASSQVGPTYEQYF
TRBD2 | TRBJ2-2 | NA | TRBV3-1 | TGTGCCAGCAGCCTCCGACTAGCGGGGTCCCTCTCCACCGGGGAGCTGTTTTTT | CASSLRLAGSLSTGELFF
NA | TRBJ2-7 | few | TRBV15 | TGTGCCACCAGCATGCTTAGGGGGTTCGAGCAGTACTTC | CATSMLRGFEQYF
NA | TRBJ2-5 | few | TRBV2 | TGTGCCAGCAGTGGACTAGTACAAGAGACCCAGTACTTC | CASSGLVQETQYF
TRBD2 | TRBJ2-5 | many | TRBV7-9 | TGTGCCAGCAGCTCCGGACTAGCGGGCCTACAAGAGACCCAGTACTTC | CASSSGLAGLQETQYF
TRBD1 | TRBJ1-6 | NA | TRBV12-5 | TGTGCTAGTGGTTCCTGGACAGGGAGAGATTCACCCCTCCACTTT | CASGSWTGRDSPLHF
NA | TRBJ1-5 | NA | TRBV19 | TGTGCCAGTAGTGCCGGGACTAGCAATCAGCCCCAGCATTTT | CASSAGTSNQPQHF
NA | TRBJ2-1 | many | TRBV12-3/TRBV12-4 | TGTGCCAGCAGTCGAGACAGGTCCTCCAGCAATGAGCAGTTCTTC | CASSRDRSSSNEQFF
NA | TRBJ2-5 | NA | TRBV20-1 | TGCAGTGCTAGAGGGGGGAGCCGGGTGACCCAGTACTTC | CSARGGSRVTQYF
NA | TRBJ1-5 | many | TRBV12-5 | TGTGCTAGTGGCCAGGGAGGGTTAAATCAGCCCCAGCATTTT | CASGQGGLNQPQHF